This T cell receptor (beta chain) was documented in a study of Ad26.COV2.S vaccination and SARS-CoV-2 variants. General study findings and limits: Vaccinees displayed broader spike-specific TCR repertoires than placebo recipients.

A remark on this clone: What it binds is unknown.

Clones were read by immunoSEQ multiplex PCR, and TCRdb kept only the in-frame ones, dropping some. This table has about 330,000 clones, around 90% appearing once. Germline values: CDR1 LNHDA, CDR2 SQIVND (reference sequence). The V gene lost 9 bases and the J gene lost 3 bases, with 12 bases spanning the gap. The CDR3 is 13 amino acids. Treatment indicated: around 19 received Ad26.COV2.S at low or high dose, single or two shots; about 5 received placebo; per-sample allocation not given. Specimen acquisition occurred on day 63 following the initial vaccine or placebo injection. Wuhan-strain SARS-CoV-2 spike was expressed by the Ad26 vector that made up the vaccine.

This chain connects TRBV19 to TRBJ2-1; D call uncertain. The TCR originated in a person between 18 and 59 years old who received the Ad26.COV2.S COVID-19 vaccine or a placebo. The material was peripheral blood, obtained in a trial of Ad26.COV2.S vaccine versus placebo. The CDR3 DNA reads TGTGCCAGCTCGGACCTCCTCTACAATGAGCAGTTCTTC. Translation gives CASSDLLYNEQFF. Drawing the rest from reference TRBV19 and TRBJ2-1, the complete variable domain is DGGITQSPKYLFRKEGQNVTLSCEQNLNHDAMYWYRQDPGQGLRLIYYSQIVNDFQKGDIAEGYSVSREKKESFPLTVTSAQKNPTAFYLCASSDLLYNEQFFGPGTRLTVL.